This entry lists 20 T cell receptor beta chains sequenced from one sample in a study of T cell responses to AZD1222 COVID-19 vaccine. Clones were read by immunoSEQ multiplex PCR, and TCRdb kept only the in-frame ones, dropping some. The top ten clones hold around a tenth of a sample with fewer than 150,000 clones, more than 85% of them seen once. The specimen was peripheral blood, collected on day 0 of AZD1222 vaccination. These receptors originate from an adult in good health.

The chain employs TRBV19 and TRBJ2-6; 8 nucleotides align to TRBD1. The V and J ends lost 7 bases and 2 bases, in that order; junction bases with no gene match: 16. The germline V gene has CDR1 LNHDA and CDR2 SQIVND (reference sequence). The CDR3 runs 19 residues. The CDR3 DNA reads TGTGCCAGTACCCAGAGACCGGGACAGGTATTGACTGGGGCCAACGTCCTGACTTTC. This codes for CASTQRPGQVLTGANVLTF.

This clone turned up a few times. The chain uses TRBV2 and TRBJ1-2; tentative D call: TRBD1 (5 bases). The CDR3 is made up of 14 amino acids. Trimming removed 6 bases at V and 8 bases at J, with 19 bases between. Germline CDR1 is SNHLY and CDR2 is FYNNEI. The DNA for the CDR3 is TGTGCCAGCAGCCCCGGGACGGAGAGCCCCGGCTACACCTTC. Translating it yields CASSPGTESPGYTF.

The chain joins TRBV5-8 to TRBJ2-7; 10 bases agree with TRBD1. CDR1 and CDR2 (germline): SGHTS, YDEGEE. This CDR3 region has 13 residues. Losses at the gene ends were 4 bases for V and 6 bases for J; bases not matched to a gene: 4. CDR3: CASSSGQGGEQYF. Written as DNA, the CDR3 is TGTGCCAGCAGCAGCGGACAGGGGGGCGAGCAGTACTTC.

The V gene is TRBV24-1, the J gene TRBJ2-7; D not resolved. Trimming took off 10 bases at V and 6 bases at J, with 21 bases between the two ends. Germline lookup yields CDR1 KGHDR and CDR2 SFDVKD. This CDR3 spans 14 amino acids. The CDR3 DNA is TGTGCCACGGCATCCGACCCCCCGGAAGGCGAGCAGTACTTC. As protein: CATASDPPEGEQYF.

This chain connects TRBV7-8 to TRBJ2-2; D may match TRBD1 or TRBD2 (5 bases each). Deletions cut 5 bases from V and 3 bases from J, with 7 bases between. Germline V CDR1 and CDR2: SGHVS, FQNEAQ. The CDR3 consists of 13 residues. The CDR3 nucleotides read TGTGCCAGCAGCGGGACGGACACCGGGGAGCTGTTTTTT. This encodes CASSGTDTGELFF.

CDR3 loop: CASSLPTNNSPLHF. In nucleotides, the CDR3 is TGTGCCAGCAGTTTACCTACTAACAATTCACCCCTCCACTTT. This rearrangement joins TRBV5-6 to TRBJ1-6; no definite D call. V was pared by 5 bases and J by 7 bases, with 13 bases between. The CDR3 has 14 amino acids. CDR1 and CDR2 (germline): SGHDT, YYEEEE.

The V and J genes are TRBV12-3 or TRBV12-4 and TRBJ2-5; tentative D call: TRBD1 (6 bases). The CDR3 loop spans 13 amino acids. V lost 7 bases to trimming and J lost 1 base, with 10 bases between them. CDR3 region: CASTLTGQETQYF. The CDR3 DNA reads as TGTGCCAGCACCCTGACAGGCCAAGAGACCCAGTACTTC.

This chain joins TRBV14 and TRBJ2-7, with D unclear. The CDR3 runs to 12 residues. Germline V lookup: CDR1 SGHDN, CDR2 FVKESK. V lost 1 base and J lost 6, with 7 bases in between. CDR3 amino acids: CASSQGRREQYF. CDR3 sequence (DNA): TGTGCCAGCAGCCAAGGTCGGCGCGAGCAGTACTTC. Using reference TRBV14 and TRBJ2-7 for the parts outside the CDR3, the full variable domain is EAGVTQFPSHSVIEKGQTVTLRCDPISGHDNLYWYRRVMGKEIKFLLHFVKESKQDESGMPNNRFLAERTGGTYSTLKVQPAELEDSGVYFCASSQGRREQYFGPGTRLTVT.

This chain links TRBV9 with TRBJ1-1; D ambiguous. The CDR3 is made up of 13 amino acids. Germline assignment: CDR1 SGDLS and CDR2 YYNGEE. The V and J ends lost 4 bases and 0 bases respectively, with 7 bases between them. CDR3 coding DNA: TGTGCCAGCAGCCCTCGTATGAACACTGAAGCTTTCTTT. It codes for CASSPRMNTEAFF. Full variable domain (outside the CDR3, taken from reference TRBV9 and TRBJ1-1): DSGVTQTPKHLITATGQRVTLRCSPRSGDLSVYWYQQSLDQGLQFLIQYYNGEERAKGNILERFSAQQFPDLHSELNLSSLELGDSALYFCASSPRMNTEAFFGQGTRLTVV.

The chain links TRBV6-5 to TRBJ1-2, with no clear D. The CDR3 has 14 residues. Trimming took off 2 bases at V and 8 bases at J, with 15 bases between the two ends. CDR1 and CDR2 (germline): MNHEY, SVGAGI. As DNA, the CDR3 is TGTGCCAGCAGTTACAGACCCAGTCAATGGGGCTACACCTTC. As protein: CASSYRPSQWGYTF.

This chain links TRBV11-3 with TRBJ1-4; D is uncertain. CDR3 length: 13 residues. V shed 4 bases and J shed 7 bases, with 10 bases lying between them. CDR1 and CDR2 (germline): SGHNT, YENEEA. CDR3 sequence reads: CASSSTLREKLFF. The CDR3, as DNA: TGTGCCAGCAGCTCGACGTTGCGTGAAAAACTGTTTTTT.

With respect to this clone: Its ends do not fully match the called genes, so a read error is possible. V is TRBV6-4 and J is TRBJ2-7; 7 positions match TRBD2. Per germline, CDR1 MRHNA and CDR2 SNTAGT. The CDR3 is 14 residues long. This CDR3 is CASSPGLDSHEQYF. The DNA for the CDR3 is TGTGCCAGCAGTCCCGGACTAGACTCCCACGAGCAGTACTTC.

V is TRBV27 and J is TRBJ2-2; 15 bases fit TRBD2. Per germline, CDR1 MNHEY and CDR2 SMNVEV (reference sequence). This CDR3 contains 17 residues. With 6 bases clipped from V and 4 bases from J, the junction kept 6 bases outside the gene matches. CDR3 in amino acids: CASRGLAGGRFTGELFF. Written as DNA, the CDR3 is TGTGCCAGCAGAGGACTAGCGGGGGGGCGTTTCACCGGGGAGCTGTTTTTT.

V and J are TRBV19 and TRBJ2-1; possible D gene TRBD1, 5 bases. Trimming took 3 bases from V and 6 from J, leaving 15 bases between them. The CDR3 spans 15 residues. CDR1 LNHDA and CDR2 SQIVND come from the germline V gene (reference sequence). The CDR3 region is CASSISPRVGNEQFF. For the CDR3, the DNA is TGTGCCAGTAGTATTTCCCCCAGGGTGGGCAATGAGCAGTTCTTC. The full variable domain, completed using reference TRBV19 and TRBJ2-1, is DGGITQSPKYLFRKEGQNVTLSCEQNLNHDAMYWYRQDPGQGLRLIYYSQIVNDFQKGDIAEGYSVSREKKESFPLTVTSAQKNPTAFYLCASSISPRVGNEQFFGPGTRLTVL.

DNA of the CDR3: TGTGCCATAAGGACAGGGGGCTACACCTTC. Translation gives CAIRTGGYTF. This chain uses TRBV19 with TRBJ1-2; the match to TRBD1 covers 8 bases. Germline CDR1 is LNHDA and CDR2 is SQIVND (reference sequence). Unmatched junction bases numbered 3, after V lost 10 bases and J lost 8 bases. This CDR3 is built from 10 residues.

The count of this clone is one. This chain connects TRBV11-2 to TRBJ2-3; D possibly corresponds to TRBD2 (5 bases). Per the germline V gene, CDR1 is SGHAT and CDR2 is FQNNGV. With 6 bases removed from V and 2 bases from J, the gap between germline ends came to 9 bases. The CDR3 is 13 amino acids. CDR3 region: CASRRLHTDTQYF. CDR3 nucleotides: TGTGCCAGCAGACGACTACACACAGATACGCAGTATTTT.

The J gene is TRBJ1-2, the V gene TRBV18; maybe TRBD1 (6 bases). This CDR3 has 15 residues. CDR1 is KGHSH, CDR2 LQKENI, per germline. V was shortened by 1 base and J by 6 bases, with 15 bases between the two germline ends. The CDR3 protein is CASSPQGTRRDGYTF. In DNA, the CDR3 is TGTGCCAGCTCACCACAAGGGACAAGGAGGGATGGCTACACCTTC.

This chain uses TRBV4-2 with TRBJ2-7, with D maybe TRBD2 (5 bases). The germline CDR1 and CDR2 sequences are LGHNA and YNFKEQ. The V end was cut by 1 base, the J end by 3 bases, with 10 bases between. The CDR3 runs 14 residues. The DNA of the CDR3 is TGTGCCAGCAGCCAAGTTAGCGAGATCTACGAGCAGTACTTC. This encodes CASSQVSEIYEQYF.

This chain uses TRBV29-1 with TRBJ2-7, with 8 bases fitting TRBD1. Trimming took 4 bases from V and 3 from J; bases not matched to a gene: 8. The CDR3 contains 14 residues. Per germline, CDR1 SQVTM and CDR2 ANQGSEA. The CDR3 DNA reads TGCAGCGTTGCCCTTCAGGGGGCCTACTACGAGCAGTACTTC. Translating gives CSVALQGAYYEQYF.

About this clone itself: Distinct nucleotide sequences in the sample also encode this CDR3. The chain links TRBV19 to TRBJ1-4; D unclear. The germline CDR1 and CDR2 sequences are LNHDA and SQIVND (reference sequence). This CDR3 is built from 12 residues. Trimming stripped 5 bases from V and 7 bases from J, with 8 bases between. The DNA of the CDR3 is TGTGCCAGTAGTGCGCGGGGTGAAAAACTGTTTTTT. Protein: CASSARGEKLFF.